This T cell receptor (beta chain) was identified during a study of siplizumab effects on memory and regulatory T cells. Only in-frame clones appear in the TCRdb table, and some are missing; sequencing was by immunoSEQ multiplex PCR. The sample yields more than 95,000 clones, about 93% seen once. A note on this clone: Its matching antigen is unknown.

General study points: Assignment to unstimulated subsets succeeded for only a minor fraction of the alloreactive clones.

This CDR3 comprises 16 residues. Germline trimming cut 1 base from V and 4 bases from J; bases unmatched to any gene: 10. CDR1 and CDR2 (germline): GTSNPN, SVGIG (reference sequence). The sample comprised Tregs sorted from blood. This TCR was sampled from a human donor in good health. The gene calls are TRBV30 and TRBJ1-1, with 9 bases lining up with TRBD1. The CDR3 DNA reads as TGTGCCTGGAGTGGCCACAGGGGGCCGGGACGCACTGAAGCTTTCTTT. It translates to CAWSGHRGPGRTEAFF.